This paragraph reports one T cell receptor (beta chain). Its target is unknown. PCR amplification relied on 60 Vbeta primers (plus 13 Jbeta primers). Some clones are missing from TCRdb's copy, which holds only in-frame ones; the method was immunoSEQ multiplex PCR. This sample has over 150,000 clones, with approximately 80% found just once. This CDR3 region has 16 residues. Germline values: CDR1 MDHEN, CDR2 SYDVKM. J was trimmed by 2 bases and V by 7 bases; bases with no gene match: 10. The sample comes from a study of cytomegalovirus exposure and HLA in healthy donors. Notes on the study in general: A later analysis linked a missense DCLRE1C variant to TCR beta V- and J-gene trimming.

The chain is built from TRBV28 and TRBJ2-7, with 11 bases lining up with TRBD2. This TCR was sampled from a man between 18 and 29 years old in good health and CMV-seronegative. Sample: PBMCs. The CDR3 nucleotides read TGTGCCAGCACACACCTGACTAGCGGGACTCCCTACGAGCAGTACTTC. Protein product: CASTHLTSGTPYEQYF.